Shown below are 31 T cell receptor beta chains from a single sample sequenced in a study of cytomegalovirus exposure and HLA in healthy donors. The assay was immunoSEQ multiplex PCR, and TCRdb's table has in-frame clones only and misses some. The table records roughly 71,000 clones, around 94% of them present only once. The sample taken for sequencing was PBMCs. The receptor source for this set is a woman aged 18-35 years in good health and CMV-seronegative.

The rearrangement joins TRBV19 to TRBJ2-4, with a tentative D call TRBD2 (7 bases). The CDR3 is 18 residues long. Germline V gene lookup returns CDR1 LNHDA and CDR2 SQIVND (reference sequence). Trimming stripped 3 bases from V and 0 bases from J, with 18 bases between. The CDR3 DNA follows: TGTGCCAGTAGTATTCGGGGGGCCTCTTCGGTAGCCAAAAACATTCAGTACTTC. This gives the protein CASSIRGASSVAKNIQYF.

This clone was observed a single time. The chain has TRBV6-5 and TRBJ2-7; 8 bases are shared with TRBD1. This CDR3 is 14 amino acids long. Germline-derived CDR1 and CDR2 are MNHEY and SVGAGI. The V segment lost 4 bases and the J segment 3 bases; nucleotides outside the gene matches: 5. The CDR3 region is CASSSWTGNYEQYF. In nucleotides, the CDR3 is TGTGCCAGCAGTTCCTGGACAGGGAACTACGAGCAGTACTTC.

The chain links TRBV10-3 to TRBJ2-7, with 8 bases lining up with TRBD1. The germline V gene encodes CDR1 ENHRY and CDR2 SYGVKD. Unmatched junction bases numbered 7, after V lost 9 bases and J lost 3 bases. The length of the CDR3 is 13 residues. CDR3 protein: CAMAIGQGYEQYF. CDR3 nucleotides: TGTGCCATGGCGATCGGACAGGGCTACGAGCAGTACTTC.

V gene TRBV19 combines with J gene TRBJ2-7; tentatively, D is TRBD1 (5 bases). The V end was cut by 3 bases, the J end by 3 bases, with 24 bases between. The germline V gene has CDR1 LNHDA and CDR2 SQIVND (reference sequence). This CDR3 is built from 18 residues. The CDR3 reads CASSIKVWVTDVIYEQYF. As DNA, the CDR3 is TGTGCCAGTAGTATTAAGGTTTGGGTGACAGACGTGATCTACGAGCAGTACTTC. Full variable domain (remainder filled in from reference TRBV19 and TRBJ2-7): DGGITQSPKYLFRKEGQNVTLSCEQNLNHDAMYWYRQDPGQGLRLIYYSQIVNDFQKGDIAEGYSVSREKKESFPLTVTSAQKNPTAFYLCASSIKVWVTDVIYEQYFGPGTRLTVT.

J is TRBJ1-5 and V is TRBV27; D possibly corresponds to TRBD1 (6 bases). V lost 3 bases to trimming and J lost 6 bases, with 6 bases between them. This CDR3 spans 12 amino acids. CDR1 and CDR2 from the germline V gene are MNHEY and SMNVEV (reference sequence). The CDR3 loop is CASSLTGQPQHF. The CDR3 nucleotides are TGTGCCAGCAGTTTGACAGGTCAGCCCCAGCATTTT.

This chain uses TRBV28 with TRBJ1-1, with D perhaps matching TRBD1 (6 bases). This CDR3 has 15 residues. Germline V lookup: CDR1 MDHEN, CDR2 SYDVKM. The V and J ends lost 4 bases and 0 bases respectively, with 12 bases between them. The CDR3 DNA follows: TGTGCCAGCAGTTACACACAGGGATTGAACACTGAAGCTTTCTTT. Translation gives CASSYTQGLNTEAFF.

In DNA form, the CDR3 reads TGTGCCAGCAGCTTACAGGGTGGCTATGGCTACACCTTC. Amino acid sequence: CASSLQGGYGYTF. This chain joins TRBV5-4 and TRBJ1-2; D might be TRBD1 (6 bases). The V gene lost 2 bases and the J gene lost 4 bases, with 9 bases spanning the gap. Germline lookup yields CDR1 SGHNT and CDR2 YYREEE (reference sequence). This CDR3 is built from 13 residues.

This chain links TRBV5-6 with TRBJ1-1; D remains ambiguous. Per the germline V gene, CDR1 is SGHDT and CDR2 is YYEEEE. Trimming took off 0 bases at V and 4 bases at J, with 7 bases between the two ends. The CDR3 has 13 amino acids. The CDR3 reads CASSLAGITEAFF. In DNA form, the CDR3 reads TGTGCCAGCAGCTTGGCGGGTATCACTGAAGCTTTCTTT. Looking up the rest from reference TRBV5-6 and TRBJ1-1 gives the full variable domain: DAGVTQSPTHLIKTRGQQVTLRCSPKSGHDTVSWYQQALGQGPQFIFQYYEEEERQRGNFPDRFSGHQFPNYSSELNVNALLLGDSALYLCASSLAGITEAFFGQGTRLTVV.

CDR3 sequence (DNA): TGTGCCAGTAGTATCGGGGTTGGGGATGGCTATGGCTACACCTTC. Encoded protein: CASSIGVGDGYGYTF. The rearrangement joins TRBV19 to TRBJ1-2; D is unresolved. Trimming took 3 bases from V and 4 from J, leaving 15 bases between them. CDR3 length equals 15 residues. Germline values: CDR1 LNHDA, CDR2 SQIVND (reference sequence).

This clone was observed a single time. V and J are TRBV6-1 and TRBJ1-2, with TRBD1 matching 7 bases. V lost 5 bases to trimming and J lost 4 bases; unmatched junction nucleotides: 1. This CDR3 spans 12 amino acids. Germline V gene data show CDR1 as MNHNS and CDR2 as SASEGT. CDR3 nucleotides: TGTGCCAGCAGTACAGGGGTCTATGGCTACACCTTC. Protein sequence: CASSTGVYGYTF.

The CDR3 is CASSLYTQGYEQYF. The CDR3 nucleotides are TGTGCCAGCAGTTTATACACCCAGGGTTACGAGCAGTACTTC. The rearrangement joins TRBV27 to TRBJ2-7; tentatively, D is TRBD1 (5 bases). The V and J ends lost 1 base and 4 bases respectively, with 11 bases between them. This CDR3 has 14 amino acids. Germline lookup yields CDR1 MNHEY and CDR2 SMNVEV (reference sequence).

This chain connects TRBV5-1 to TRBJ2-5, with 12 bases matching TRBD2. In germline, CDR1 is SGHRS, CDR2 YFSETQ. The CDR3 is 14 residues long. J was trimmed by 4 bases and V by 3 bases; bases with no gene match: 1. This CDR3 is CASSSTSGGETQYF. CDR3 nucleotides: TGCGCCAGCAGCTCGACTAGCGGGGGAGAGACCCAGTACTTC.

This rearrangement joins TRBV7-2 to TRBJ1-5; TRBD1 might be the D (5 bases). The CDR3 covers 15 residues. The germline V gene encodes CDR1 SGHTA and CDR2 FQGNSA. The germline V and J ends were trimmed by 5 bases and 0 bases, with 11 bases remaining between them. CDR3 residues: CASSAQGGSNQPQHF. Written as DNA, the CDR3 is TGTGCCAGCAGCGCCCAGGGCGGTAGCAATCAGCCCCAGCATTTT.

CDR3 bases: TGCGCCAGCAGCTCACAGGGGGACACCGGGGAGCTGTTTTTT. It encodes CASSSQGDTGELFF. This chain links TRBV5-1 with TRBJ2-2, with 8 bases lining up with TRBD1. CDR1 SGHRS and CDR2 YFSETQ come from the germline V gene. The CDR3 is 14 amino acids. The V segment lost 3 bases and the J segment 3 bases; nucleotides outside the gene matches: 1.

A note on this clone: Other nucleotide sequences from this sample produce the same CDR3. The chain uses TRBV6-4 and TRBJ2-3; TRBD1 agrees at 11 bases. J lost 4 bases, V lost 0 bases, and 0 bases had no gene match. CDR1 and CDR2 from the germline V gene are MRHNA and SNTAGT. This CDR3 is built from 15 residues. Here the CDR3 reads CASSDSGQGADTQYF. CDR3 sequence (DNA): TGTGCCAGCAGTGACTCGGGACAGGGGGCAGATACGCAGTATTTT.

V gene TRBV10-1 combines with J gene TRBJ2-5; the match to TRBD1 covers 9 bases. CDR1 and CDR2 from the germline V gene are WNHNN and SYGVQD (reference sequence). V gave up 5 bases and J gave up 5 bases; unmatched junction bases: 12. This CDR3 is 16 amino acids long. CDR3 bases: TGCGCCAGCAGTCCTACGGGACAGGGAAGGGGTGAGACCCAGTACTTC. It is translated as CASSPTGQGRGETQYF.

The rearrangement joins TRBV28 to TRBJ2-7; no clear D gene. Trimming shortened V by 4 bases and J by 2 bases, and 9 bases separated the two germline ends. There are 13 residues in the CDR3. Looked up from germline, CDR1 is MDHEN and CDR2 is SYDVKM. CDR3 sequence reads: CASSSPTPYEQYF. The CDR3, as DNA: TGTGCCAGCAGTTCCCCCACTCCCTACGAGCAGTACTTC.

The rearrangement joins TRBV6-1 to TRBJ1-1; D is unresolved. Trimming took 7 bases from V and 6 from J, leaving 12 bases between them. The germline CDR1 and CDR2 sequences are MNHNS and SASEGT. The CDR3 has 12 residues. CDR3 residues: CASNKPPAEAFF. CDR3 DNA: TGTGCCAGCAATAAGCCCCCGGCTGAAGCTTTCTTT.

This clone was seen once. The CDR3 loop reads CASSTVRRLPGNTIYF. In DNA, the CDR3 is TGTGCCAGCAGTACTGTTCGTCGGTTGCCGGGAAACACCATATATTTT. The rearrangement joins TRBV28 to TRBJ1-3; no definite D call. In germline, CDR1 is MDHEN, CDR2 SYDVKM. There are 16 residues in the CDR3. Deletions cut 5 bases from V and 4 bases from J, with 18 bases between.

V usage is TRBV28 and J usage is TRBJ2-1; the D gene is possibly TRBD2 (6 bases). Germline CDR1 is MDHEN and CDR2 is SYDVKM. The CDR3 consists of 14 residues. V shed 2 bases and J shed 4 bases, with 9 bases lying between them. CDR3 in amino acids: CASSLRGTYNEQFF. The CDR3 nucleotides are TGTGCCAGCAGTTTACGGGGGACTTACAATGAGCAGTTCTTC.

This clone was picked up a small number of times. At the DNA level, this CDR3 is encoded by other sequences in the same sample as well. Here the CDR3 reads CASSLSGREQYF. The CDR3 DNA follows: TGTGCCAGCAGTCTCAGCGGTCGGGAGCAGTACTTC. The V gene is TRBV6-1, the J gene TRBJ2-7; possibly TRBD2 for D (5 bases). V gave up 5 bases and J gave up 7 bases, with 12 bases separating them. Germline CDR1 and CDR2: MNHNS and SASEGT. CDR3 length: 12 residues.

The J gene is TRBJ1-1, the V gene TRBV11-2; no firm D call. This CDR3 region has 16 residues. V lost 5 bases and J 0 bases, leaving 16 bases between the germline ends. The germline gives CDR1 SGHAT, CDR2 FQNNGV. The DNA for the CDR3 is TGTGCCAGCAGCCGTGCGGGAACACTCTTGAACACTGAAGCTTTCTTT. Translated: CASSRAGTLLNTEAFF.

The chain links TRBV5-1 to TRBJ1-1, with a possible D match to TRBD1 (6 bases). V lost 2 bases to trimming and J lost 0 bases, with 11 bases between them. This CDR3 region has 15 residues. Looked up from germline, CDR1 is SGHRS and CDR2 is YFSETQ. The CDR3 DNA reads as TGCGCCAGCAGCTTATGGGGGCGTTTGAACACTGAAGCTTTCTTT. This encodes CASSLWGRLNTEAFF. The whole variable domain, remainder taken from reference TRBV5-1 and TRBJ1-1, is KAGVTQTPRYLIKTRGQQVTLSCSPISGHRSVSWYQQTPGQGLQFLFEYFSETQRNKGNFPGRFSGRQFSNSRSEMNVSTLELGDSALYLCASSLWGRLNTEAFFGQGTRLTVV.

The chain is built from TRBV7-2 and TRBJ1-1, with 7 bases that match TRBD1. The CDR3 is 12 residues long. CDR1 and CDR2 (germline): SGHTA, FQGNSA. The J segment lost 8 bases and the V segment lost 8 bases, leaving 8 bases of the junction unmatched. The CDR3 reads CASGNPGQEAFF. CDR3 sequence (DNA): TGTGCCAGCGGAAATCCGGGACAGGAAGCTTTCTTT. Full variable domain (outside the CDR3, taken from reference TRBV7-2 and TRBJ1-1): GAGVSQSPSNKVTEKGKDVELRCDPISGHTALYWYRQSLGQGLEFLIYFQGNSAPDKSGLPSDRFSAERTGGSVSTLTIQRTQQEDSAVYLCASGNPGQEAFFGQGTRLTVV.

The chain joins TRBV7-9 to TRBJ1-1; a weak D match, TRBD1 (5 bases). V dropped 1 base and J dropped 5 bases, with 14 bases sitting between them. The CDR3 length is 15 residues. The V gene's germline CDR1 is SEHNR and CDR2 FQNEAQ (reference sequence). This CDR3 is CASSLVGQGGTEAFF. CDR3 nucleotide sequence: TGTGCCAGCAGCTTAGTAGGCCAGGGAGGGACTGAAGCTTTCTTT. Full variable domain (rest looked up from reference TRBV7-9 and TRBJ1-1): DTGVSQNPRHKITKRGQNVTFRCDPISEHNRLYWYRQTLGQGPEFLTYFQNEAQLEKSRLLSDRFSAERPKGSFSTLEIQRTEQGDSAMYLCASSLVGQGGTEAFFGQGTRLTVV.

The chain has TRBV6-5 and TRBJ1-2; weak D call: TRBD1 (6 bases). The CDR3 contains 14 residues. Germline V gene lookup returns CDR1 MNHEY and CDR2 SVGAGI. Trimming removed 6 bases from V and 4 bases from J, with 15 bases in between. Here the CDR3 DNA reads TGTGCCAGCAGATACACAGGGATGGGCTATGGCTACACCTTC. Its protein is CASRYTGMGYGYTF.

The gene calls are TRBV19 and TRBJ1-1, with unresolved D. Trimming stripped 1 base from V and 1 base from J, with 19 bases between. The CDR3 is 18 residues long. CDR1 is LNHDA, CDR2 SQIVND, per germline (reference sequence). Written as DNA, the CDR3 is TGTGCCAGTAGTATAGGTGGAGGGAGTAACATGAGGAACACTGAAGCTTTCTTT. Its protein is CASSIGGGSNMRNTEAFF.

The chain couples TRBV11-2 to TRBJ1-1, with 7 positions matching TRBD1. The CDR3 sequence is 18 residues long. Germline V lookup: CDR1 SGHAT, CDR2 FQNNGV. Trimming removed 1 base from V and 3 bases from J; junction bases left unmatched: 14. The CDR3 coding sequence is TGTGCCAGCAGCTTAGTTTTACAGGGGAGGTCGGGTGACACTGAAGCTTTCTTT. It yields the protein CASSLVLQGRSGDTEAFF. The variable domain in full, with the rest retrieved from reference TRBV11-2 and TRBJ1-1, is EAGVAQSPRYKIIEKRQSVAFWCNPISGHATLYWYQQILGQGPKLLIQFQNNGVVDDSQLPKDRFSAERLKGVDSTLKIQPAKLEDSAVYLCASSLVLQGRSGDTEAFFGQGTRLTVV.

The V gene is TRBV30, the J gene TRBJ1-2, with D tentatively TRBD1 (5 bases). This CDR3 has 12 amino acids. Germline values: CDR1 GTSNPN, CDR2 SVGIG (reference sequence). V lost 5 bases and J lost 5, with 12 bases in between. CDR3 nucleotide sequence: TGTGCCTGGGGACCCGGGGGGTATGGCTACACCTTC. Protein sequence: CAWGPGGYGYTF. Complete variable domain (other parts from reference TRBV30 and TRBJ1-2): SQTIHQWPATLVQPVGSPLSLECTVEGTSNPNLYWYRQAAGRGLQLLFYSVGIGQISSEVPQNLSASRPQDRQFILSSKKLLLSDSGFYLCAWGPGGYGYTFGSGTRLTVV.

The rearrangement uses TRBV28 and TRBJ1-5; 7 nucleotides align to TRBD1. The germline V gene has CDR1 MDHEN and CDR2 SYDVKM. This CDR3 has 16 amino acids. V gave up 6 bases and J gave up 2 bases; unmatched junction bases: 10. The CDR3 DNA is TGTGCCAGCAGGGGGGCGGTAGGACAGGGCAATCAGCCCCAGCATTTT. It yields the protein CASRGAVGQGNQPQHF.

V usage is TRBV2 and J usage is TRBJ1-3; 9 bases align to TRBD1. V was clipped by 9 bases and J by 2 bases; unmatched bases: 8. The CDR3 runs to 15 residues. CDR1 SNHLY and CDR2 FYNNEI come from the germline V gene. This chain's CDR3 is CASLRDRAAGNTIYF. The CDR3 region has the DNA TGTGCCAGTTTACGGGACAGGGCCGCTGGAAACACCATATATTTT.